These 18 T cell receptor beta chains came from one sample sequenced in a study of T cell repertoires in cytomegalovirus infection. These TCRs' antigens remain unknown. MiXCR was run by TCRdb on the reads, yielding one entry per CDR3 protein. The sample has hundreds of thousands of distinct CDR3 sequences; approximately 33% are singletons. This specimen was cultured CD8+ T cells from PBMCs, taken from culture after CMV antigen stimulation. These receptors originate from a human donor in good health (CMV status not recorded). Some clones in this sample may be carry-over from other donors' samples.

The chain uses TRBV25-1 and TRBJ2-1, with a tentative D call TRBD1 (5 bases). V shed 2 bases and J shed 9 bases, with 14 bases lying between them. The germline CDR1 and CDR2 sequences are MGHDK and SYGVNS. The CDR3 runs 14 residues. The CDR3 spells CASSEIGREVEQFF. The CDR3 DNA follows: TGTGCCAGCAGTGAAATCGGCAGGGAAGTTGAGCAGTTCTTC.

The chain is built from TRBV7-6 and TRBJ1-1, with TRBD1 as a possible D gene (5 bases). The CDR3 is 17 amino acids. The V end was cut by 2 bases, the J end by 9 bases, with 25 bases between. From germline, CDR1 is SGHVS and CDR2 FNYEAQ. For the CDR3, the DNA is TGTGCCAGCAGCTTACGGGGTGAAGGGGTGTCATCCTCCCAAGCTTTCTTT. It codes for CASSLRGEGVSSSQAFF.

This rearrangement joins TRBV12-5 to TRBJ1-2, with D possibly TRBD1 on 5 matching bases. CDR3 length equals 14 residues. Germline CDR1 reads LGHNT; CDR2 reads FRNRAP. V gave up 4 bases and J gave up 4 bases, with 13 bases separating them. CDR3: CASGSPRGTYGYTF. In DNA form, the CDR3 reads TGTGCTAGTGGTTCCCCACGGGGGACCTATGGCTACACCTTC.

The chain employs TRBV19 and TRBJ2-7; 10 bases line up with TRBD1. V lost 8 bases, J lost 2 bases, and 3 bases stayed unmatched. The germline V gene has CDR1 LNHDA and CDR2 SQIVND (reference sequence). The CDR3 length is 13 residues. CDR3 amino acids: CASSGTGAYEQYF. The CDR3 coding sequence is TGTGCCAGTTCCGGGACAGGGGCCTACGAGCAGTACTTC.

CDR3 sequence (DNA): TGTGCCAGCAGCTCCGATACCGGGGACCAGGACACAGATACGCAGTATTTT. Protein sequence: CASSSDTGDQDTDTQYF. The J gene is TRBJ2-3, the V gene TRBV12-3 or TRBV12-4; TRBD1 or TRBD2 may be the D gene (5 bases each). The CDR3 is 17 amino acids. Trimming removed 6 bases from V and 2 bases from J, with 21 bases in between.

This chain joins TRBV19 and TRBJ1-1; D not resolved. The CDR3 is 14 amino acids. V lost 5 bases and J 10 bases, leaving 20 bases between the germline ends. Germline V CDR1 and CDR2: LNHDA, SQIVND (reference sequence). This chain's CDR3 is CASSPWTDEQGAFF. The CDR3 DNA reads as TGTGCCAGTAGTCCTTGGACGGACGAACAAGGAGCTTTCTTT.

This clonotype appeared many times. The DNA of the CDR3 is TGTGCCAGCAGTTTATCTTCAGGCAGGAACACTGAAGCTTTCTTT. This codes for CASSLSSGRNTEAFF. The chain couples TRBV12-3 or TRBV12-4 to TRBJ1-1; D is unclear. Trimming shortened V by 2 bases and J by 1 base, and 11 bases separated the two germline ends. The CDR3 runs to 15 residues.

A remark on this clonotype: This may be a read error: a much more frequent sequence differs by one nucleotide. The chain uses TRBV4-1 and TRBJ1-6; 7 bases match TRBD1. CDR3 length: 15 residues. CDR1 and CDR2 from the germline V gene are MGHRA and YSYEKL. The chain's CDR3 is CASSQVTGDNSPLHF. In nucleotides, the CDR3 is TGTGCCAGCAGCCAAGTTACAGGGGACAATTCACCCCTCCACTTT.

CDR3 sequence (DNA): TGCAGTGCCCTCAACGCGGGGTATGGCTACACCTTC. This sequence encodes CSALNAGYGYTF. The chain joins TRBV20-1 to TRBJ1-2, with unresolved D. This CDR3 is built from 12 residues. Germline-derived CDR1 and CDR2 are DFQATT and SNEGSKA (reference sequence). Trimming removed 6 bases at V and 5 bases at J, with 13 bases between.

On this clonotype itself: A much more abundant neighbour one base away suggests this may be a read error. The V gene is TRBV12-3 or TRBV12-4, the J gene TRBJ1-2, with D possibly being TRBD1 (6 bases). The CDR3 length is 18 residues. Trimming cost V 4 bases and J 2 bases, with 23 bases left between them. Here the CDR3 reads CASSSMGKRRDKNYGYTF. Here the CDR3 DNA reads TGTGCCAGCAGTTCAATGGGAAAACGGAGGGACAAGAACTATGGCTACACCTTC.

This clonotype was counted ten times or more. CDR3 residues: CAAPRDYEELFF. The CDR3 DNA reads as TGTGCCGCCCCCCGGGACTACGAGGAGCTGTTTTTT. The J gene is TRBJ2-2, the V gene TRBV7-2; 7 bases map to TRBD2. CDR1 SGHTA and CDR2 FQGNSA come from the germline V gene. The CDR3 is made up of 12 amino acids. With 11 bases clipped from V and 10 bases from J, the junction kept 10 bases outside the gene matches.

Worth noting for this clonotype: This may arise from a read error, as a much more abundant clone is one base away. The V call is TRBV7-2, the J call TRBJ2-2; D call uncertain. Germline-derived CDR1 and CDR2 are SGHTA and FQGNSA. The CDR3 consists of 16 residues. CDR3 residues: CASSPMDGLNTRELFF. The CDR3 nucleotides are TGTGCCAGCAGCCCCATGGACGGATTGAACACCCGGGAGCTGTTTTTT. The entire variable domain, with the rest obtained from reference TRBV7-2 and TRBJ2-2, is as follows: GAGVSQSPSNKVTEKGKDVELRCDPISGHTALYWYRQSLGQGLEFLIYFQGNSAPDKSGLPSDRFSAERTGGSVSTLTIQRTQQEDSAVYLCASSPMDGLNTRELFFGEGSRLTVL.

This clonotype was counted a few times. This chain joins TRBV5-6 and TRBJ2-2; TRBD1 might be the D (6 bases). CDR1 is SGHDT, CDR2 YYEEEE, per germline. This CDR3 has 16 residues. Trimming left V 5 bases short and J 6 bases short, with 20 bases between. The CDR3 sequence is CASSPVNREISGELFF. Here the CDR3 DNA reads TGTGCCAGCAGTCCCGTGAACAGGGAAATATCCGGGGAGCTGTTTTTT.

A few counts support this clonotype. The rearrangement joins TRBV5-5 to TRBJ2-3; TRBD2 aligns across 8 bases. This CDR3 spans 16 amino acids. V shed 0 bases, J shed 2 bases, and the junction held 5 bases outside the gene matches. Germline lookup yields CDR1 SGHKS and CDR2 YYEKEE (reference sequence). The CDR3 is CASSLVPAGATDTQYF. Written as DNA, the CDR3 is TGTGCCAGCAGCTTGGTCCCAGCGGGGGCCACAGATACGCAGTATTTT. Drawing the rest from reference TRBV5-5 and TRBJ2-3, the complete variable domain is DAGVTQSPTHLIKTRGQQVTLRCSPISGHKSVSWYQQVLGQGPQFIFQYYEKEERGRGNFPDRFSARQFPNYSSELNVNALLLGDSALYLCASSLVPAGATDTQYFGPGTRLTVL.

Many counts were recorded for this clonotype. The chain uses TRBV7-2 and TRBJ2-1; TRBD1 might be the D (6 bases). The germline CDR1 and CDR2 sequences are SGHTA and FQGNSA. V lost 5 bases to trimming and J lost 0 bases, with 11 bases between them. This CDR3 is built from 15 residues. CDR3 DNA: TGTGCCAGCAGCCACTCGGACAGCTCCTACAATGAGCAGTTCTTC. Translation gives CASSHSDSSYNEQFF.

This chain joins TRBV11-2 and TRBJ1-2; maybe TRBD1 (6 bases). Per the germline V gene, CDR1 is SGHAT and CDR2 is FQNNGV. The ends were cut back, 0 bases at V and 0 bases at J, with 14 bases in the middle. The CDR3 length is 17 residues. The CDR3 spells CASSLEPTGPANYGYTF. The CDR3 DNA reads as TGTGCCAGCAGCTTAGAACCGACAGGCCCGGCTAACTATGGCTACACCTTC.

This clonotype was detected many times. The chain is built from TRBV12-3 or TRBV12-4 and TRBJ1-2; TRBD1 is a possible D gene (6 bases). The CDR3 spans 13 residues. Between the trimmed V and J ends, which lost 6 bases and 4 bases, there was a span of 12 bases. The CDR3 DNA reads as TGTGCCAGCAGCATCGGACAGTTCTATGGCTACACCTTC. This sequence encodes CASSIGQFYGYTF.

This clonotype was observed a few times. The chain couples TRBV6-5 to TRBJ2-3, with a tentative D call TRBD2 (6 bases). Germline lookup yields CDR1 MNHEY and CDR2 SVGAGI. The CDR3 covers 16 residues. V was trimmed by 2 bases and J by 3 bases, leaving 15 bases between them. The CDR3 region has the DNA TGTGCCAGCAGTTACAGAGGACTTGGAGGGACAGATACGCAGTATTTT. Translated, it gives CASSYRGLGGTDTQYF.